What follows describes a single T cell receptor beta chain. Antigen specificity is unknown. These data come from a study of T cell responses to AZD1222 COVID-19 vaccine. The study's findings and limits: Variant regions that are unmutated are reportedly the target of nearly half of spike-specific TCRs.

Repertoires were generated with immunoSEQ multiplex PCR, while TCRdb's copy carries only in-frame clones and drops some. The sample lists roughly 150,000 clones, approximately 91% occurring once. There are 13 residues in the CDR3. V lost 2 bases to trimming and J lost 2 bases, with 6 bases between them. The sequenced sample was peripheral blood, obtained 28 days after the second AZD1222 dose. The source of this sequence is an adult who received the AZD1222 COVID-19 vaccine. The chain carries TRBV12-3 or TRBV12-4 and TRBJ1-2; no clear D. The CDR3 region has the DNA TGTGCCAGCAGTTTAAGGCCCAACTATGGCTACACCTTC. Encoded protein: CASSLRPNYGYTF.